Below are 3 T cell receptor beta chains sequenced from a single sample in a study of T cells in Graves' hyperthyroidism and ophthalmopathy. Researchers took RNA transcripts and amplified the TCR beta CDR3 regions from them. Using the HTBI primer set, a first-round RT-PCR was run on the TCR CDR3. TCRdb itself ran the multiplex PCR reads through MiXCR, one entry per CDR3 protein. The table lists about half a million distinct CDR3 sequences, roughly a sixth of them singletons, with about 29% in the top ten. The sequenced material came from blood. The receptors shown here come from a woman under 40 with Graves' ophthalmopathy.

This clonotype was seen a handful of times. CDR3 bases: TGCAGTGCTATAAGGCAGGGGGCCGATGGAAACACCATATATTTT. This translates into CSAIRQGADGNTIYF. J is TRBJ1-3 and V is TRBV20-1, with 8 bases that match TRBD1. The CDR3 extends over 15 amino acids. The germline gives CDR1 DFQATT, CDR2 SNEGSKA (reference sequence). The junction had 8 bases not matched to a gene; V was cut back by 4 bases and J by 3 bases.

This clonotype was seen a handful of times. With a much larger clone just one base away, this may be a read error. V and J are TRBV7-6 and TRBJ2-3, with 8 bases identical to TRBD1. The CDR3 spans 15 residues. Trimming at V came to 5 bases and at J to 6 bases, leaving 10 bases not matched to a gene. Germline lookup yields CDR1 SGHVS and CDR2 FNYEAQ. The CDR3, as DNA: TGTGCCAGCAGCGCCGGGACAGGTCGTTCGGATACGCAGTATTTT. As protein: CASSAGTGRSDTQYF.

The V call is TRBV6-5, the J call TRBJ2-7; D may be TRBD1 (5 bases). CDR1 MNHEY and CDR2 SVGAGI come from the germline V gene. The ends were cut back, 0 bases at V and 4 bases at J, with 13 bases in the middle. The CDR3 runs 15 residues. CDR3 sequence (DNA): TGTGCCAGCAGTTACTCTCAGGGCCCTAATTACGAGCAGTACTTC. The encoded protein is CASSYSQGPNYEQYF.